The 5 T cell receptor beta chains in this list originate from one sample, sequenced in a study of T-cell reconstitution after alpha-beta-depleted transplantation in children (dated by TCRdb to about 2016). Per the publication, the treatment or condition label means: allogeneic hematopoietic cell transplantation with graft depleted of TCRalphabeta T cells and CD19 B cells. The method was PCR. The sequencing machine was an Illumina HiSeq 2500. Molecular barcoding was employed in the preparation of TCR libraries, with unique molecular identifiers being used to normalize TCRbeta repertoire quantification. The public reads were run again by TCRdb, first through fastp at Q25 and then through MiXCR, and only productive beta chains were kept. One record per CDR3 amino acid sequence lists the most common genes and DNA. This sample gives around 580,000 distinct CDR3 sequences in total; roughly 30% of them show up just once. 30% to 40% of the sample is taken by the ten largest.

The sample was PBMCs, taken before TCRalphabeta/CD19-depleted stem cell transplant. The source is a boy under two years old with Wiskott-Aldrich syndrome, due to receive a stem cell transplant.

The sample holds one count of this clonotype. V gene TRBV27 combines with J gene TRBJ2-5; D is ambiguous. The germline V gene encodes CDR1 MNHEY and CDR2 SMNVEV (reference sequence). The CDR3 is made up of 12 amino acids. V was cut by 2 bases and J by 10 bases, with 11 bases left in between. The CDR3 DNA is TGTGCCAGCAGTTTACGGCCGCCGGGCCAGTACTTC. This codes for CASSLRPPGQYF.

This sequence joins TRBV20-1 and TRBJ2-1; TRBD1 agrees at 7 bases. The length of the CDR3 is 14 residues. J lost 8 bases, V lost 0 bases, and 7 bases had no gene match. Germline V gene sequence: CDR1 DFQATT, CDR2 SNEGSKA (reference sequence). The CDR3 loop is CSARDPGGVDEQFF. The DNA of the CDR3 is TGCAGTGCTAGAGATCCAGGGGGAGTGGATGAGCAGTTCTTC.

The rearrangement joins TRBV12-3 or TRBV12-4 to TRBJ2-7; 9 bases map to TRBD2. The V segment lost 6 bases and the J segment 4 bases; nucleotides outside the gene matches: 13. The CDR3 has 16 amino acids. The CDR3 loop is CASSPNLAGTKYEQYF. Here the CDR3 DNA reads TGTGCCAGCAGCCCTAATCTAGCGGGAACTAAATACGAGCAGTACTTC.

The chain carries TRBV12-3 or TRBV12-4 and TRBJ1-1, with unresolved D. V lost 0 bases, J lost 4 bases, and 15 bases lay in between. The CDR3 contains 16 residues. CDR3 in amino acids: CASSLARRKGGTEAFF. The CDR3 nucleotides are TGTGCCAGCAGTTTAGCGCGCCGAAAAGGAGGCACTGAAGCTTTCTTT.

This clonotype was seen only a few times. V is TRBV10-3 and J is TRBJ2-5, with D perhaps matching TRBD2 (5 bases). This CDR3 has 12 amino acids. Germline-derived CDR1 and CDR2 are ENHRY and SYGVKD. Deletions cut 8 bases from V and 0 bases from J, with 7 bases between. CDR3 in amino acids: CAIGGDQETQYF. DNA of the CDR3: TGTGCCATCGGAGGAGACCAAGAGACCCAGTACTTC.